This note documents a single T cell receptor beta chain sequence. Its specificity is unknown. A much larger clone sits a single nucleotide away, making a read error possible. Time point reported: persistent/refractory GD, antithyroid drugs over 5 years with positive TRAb. There was RNA extracted from PBMCs, and the TCR library was made from it. The source of the sample is a study of regulatory T cells in long-lasting Graves disease. Whole-study context: Disease was considered persistent Graves' disease after over 5 years of antithyroid drugs (with positive TSH receptor antibodies).

The CDR3 runs to 15 residues. V was clipped by 6 bases and J by 5 bases, with 19 bases between them. Per the germline V gene, CDR1 is ENHRY and CDR2 is SYGVKD. Findings of the study overall: Those with persistent Graves' had less TCR diversity than newly diagnosed patients.

HTBI primers from iRepertoire and Arm-PCR of CDR3 regions yielded the TCR beta libraries. TCRdb passed the multiplex PCR reads through MiXCR, listing each CDR3 protein once. The sample records some 370,000 distinct CDR3 sequences, roughly 24% being singletons. The V gene is TRBV10-3, the J gene TRBJ2-5; D is possibly TRBD1 (6 bases). Source: peripheral blood mononuclear cells (PBMCs), taken when the disease was refractory, from a patient treated with antithyroid drugs. This TCR was recovered from a woman aged 40 to 55 with Graves disease. CDR3 sequence: CAISRVSQGRETQYF. The CDR3 region has the DNA TGTGCCATCAGCAGGGTTAGTCAGGGGCGGGAGACCCAGTACTTC.